Included here is one T cell receptor beta chain sequence, with context. This sample is drawn from a study of T cell repertoires in aging, cancer and after chemotherapy. The CDR3 totals 17 residues. V lost 6 bases, J lost 3 bases, and 19 bases stayed unmatched. Germline CDR1 DFQATT, CDR2 SNEGSKA (reference sequence). TCR beta rearrangements were amplified from peripheral blood genomic DNA. TRB rearrangements spanning V, D and J were amplified using mixed TRB-A/B primers. TCRdb itself ran the multiplex PCR reads through MiXCR, one entry per CDR3 protein. The sample contains 10,000 to 13,000 distinct CDR3 sequences, roughly a quarter of which appear only once.

The receptor was isolated from a human donor in good health. The specimen was blood. This sequence joins TRBV20-1 and TRBJ2-7; 8 bases map to TRBD2. The CDR3 coding sequence is TGCAGTGCCAAAAACGTAAATTCCGGGACTAGTGTCTACGAGCAGTACTTC. It specifies CSAKNVNSGTSVYEQYF.